The entry below gives a single T cell receptor beta chain sequence along with its context. This clone appeared a few times. The clone's antigen remains unknown. Base qualities were left out, and no much larger clone turns up one base away. This specimen belongs to a study of cytomegalovirus exposure and HLA in healthy donors (dated by TCRdb to 2017 to 2019). About the investigation overall: In an earlier analysis of 587 of the donors, approximately 300 Gb of sequence data and 120 million or so unique TCR beta sequences from 150 million to 200 million T cells were reported. The later analysis used no new phenotypic data to find candidate immune exposures, relying instead on TCR beta sequences and their occurrence across donors. Besides the first cohort of approximately 710 subjects, a separate validation cohort made up of 90 to 150 different subjects was used. Genome-wide SNP genotypes for about 65% of the 666 donors were used in a later genetic analysis, which treated that subset as a discovery cohort. HLA typing covered class I and class II loci at four-digit resolution. All discovery cohort repertoires had been generated using a single sequencing platform. Typing coverage differed by locus: A, B, C, DRB1 and DQB1 were typed in roughly 629-640 donors, DQA1 in approximately 520, DPA1 in around 610, and DPB1 in approximately 450. A few DR-DQ haplotypes were treated as single units for association and clustering because of strong linkage in the cohort. Of the 398 genotyped donors, 80% to 90% were placed in the genetic ancestry cluster associated with self-reported Caucasian donors. Across some 400 genotyped donors of the cohort, an average of roughly 250,000 unique TCR beta nucleotide sequences per donor were sequenced, and 15% to 20% of those sequences were non-productive. The aim of the study was to test whether cataloging public T cell receptors could identify signatures of past pathogen exposure. A later analysis re-analyzed previously published TCR beta repertoires from roughly 690 donors and added high-resolution HLA genotyping to study TCR occurrence patterns. An early release covering 550 to 700 HLA-typed donors comprised 250 to 350 gigabases of sequencing data and 85 million or so unique TCR sequences. An earlier analysis of about 620 of the donors applied high-throughput TCR beta sequencing to assess whether each TCR beta V gene segment acted as functional or pseudogenic. The study used immunosequencing to profile the T cell repertoires of more than 650 subjects and linked those repertoires to cytomegalovirus serostatus. Donor age, sex, ethnicity and CMV serostatus were compiled together with the repertoire data. High-throughput TCR immunosequencing, statistical association of individual TCRs with disease status, and machine learning were combined to predict cytomegalovirus infection status.

The investigation overall reported the following: Broadly in line with IMGT annotations, most TCR beta V segments showed up in productive rearrangements about 87% or about 30% of the time in an earlier analysis of roughly 590 of the donors. A group of highly shared sequence variants was considered likely to be a technical artifact of the sequencing pipeline. In a later analysis, some 17,000 TCR beta sequences were associated with specific HLA alleles at a false discovery rate of 0.05. Cytomegalovirus status was reported to be diagnosed by the classifier with high specificity and sensitivity in both the original and validation cohorts. The presence/absence analyses assumed that sequencing depth was roughly uniform across donors, and that assumption may not be true. Compared with equally common non-associated chains, HLA-associated TCR beta chains in a later analysis were more clonally expanded and had lower generation probabilities. In a later analysis, most CMV-associated TCR beta chains were found to appear HLA-restricted, with HLA associations seemingly driven largely by CMV exposure. In a later genetic analysis, fewer N-insertions in productive TCRs were reported among donors in an Asian-associated ancestry cluster than the roughly 700-donor mean. In a later analysis, the rate of TCR association differed among HLA loci, with DRB1 alleles having the most associated TCRs and HLA-C alleles having the fewest. HLA typing was unavailable for some donors at each locus, so association tests used only the typed subset. In the study, 150 to 200 TCR beta chains were listed as associated with cytomegalovirus. A later genetic analysis associated a missense DCLRE1C variant with V-gene and J-gene trimming of TCR beta chains, and an independent cohort replicated the association. In vitro tests confirmed that a few of the cytomegalovirus-associated TCR beta chains recognize cytomegalovirus antigens. Most TCR sequences were observed very rarely across donors, whereas some public TCRs were present in many individuals. Correlated functional status among segregating V segments might reflect linkage disequilibrium, but an unknown experimental factor could not be ruled out. Assigning TCR associations to individual alleles was difficult when HLA alleles, especially DR and DQ, strongly co-occurred. The earlier analysis of about 600 of the donors excluded 15 to 20 rarely observed V segments, including chromosome 9 orphons, because counts were too low. A further reported finding was that TCR beta sequences accurately predicted the HLA-A and HLA-B alleles for most subjects in the first cohort. In a later analysis, several top co-occurrence clusters were reported to appear linked to parvovirus B19, influenza, CMV and Epstein-Barr virus. The only immune exposure information available for the cohort was CMV serostatus. Some IMGT-functional V segments, including TRBV6-2 and TRBV6-3, could not be told apart with the 87-base-pair reads, so those segments were excluded. The authors suggested that the approach could potentially be generalized to other disease states and immunological phenotypes. This cohort had only TCR beta chains sequenced, and the lack of alpha or paired-chain data limited which features could be detected.

The cohort comprised 710 or so healthy bone marrow donors. Cohort members were all nominally healthy when sampled, although unrecorded immune exposures were likely present. The donor was CMV seronegative and belonged to the group of under 400 seronegative cohort members. Each donor provided a peripheral blood sample, and peripheral blood mononuclear cells were used for TCR beta sequencing. Genomic DNA was extracted from the blood cell samples with the Qiagen DNeasy Blood Extraction Kit. The CDR3 goes from the cysteine to the phenylalanine over 14 residues. The CDR3 DNA has 42 bases and is translated from base 1. The CDR1 and CDR2 encoded by the germline V gene are SGHVS and FQNEAQ. The germline V and J ends show losses of 0 bases and 3 bases respectively, and no gene match explains 1 base of the junction. Library creation used the immunoSEQ multiplex PCR assay. For the multiplex PCR, a mixture combining 60 forward primers for TCR Vbeta segments and 13 reverse primers for TCR Jbeta segments was used. The CDR3 region of rearranged TCR beta genes was amplified from genomic DNA by a multiplex PCR assay. On the Illumina HiSeq System, the amplified TCR beta libraries were sequenced as 87-base-pair reads. For the original study's pipeline: In a later analysis, 80 million or so unique TCR beta chains were counted across the approximately 670 repertoires, and roughly 9.9 million of these chains were shared by at least two donors. To remove PCR and sequencing errors, raw reads were error-corrected and collapsed into unique sequences using a nearest-neighbor algorithm that merged closely related sequences. CDR3 sequences were aligned to IMGT reference sequences to assign V, D and J gene segments. For a sequence to be retained, a match of at least six nucleotides was required to both a V gene segment and a J gene segment. Rearrangements were classified as productive when the CDR3 lacked stop codons and remained in frame with V and J, and all other rearrangements were classified as non-productive. CDR3 was defined by IMGT convention, running from the second conserved V-encoded cysteine to the conserved J-encoded phenylalanine. The earlier analysis of about 530 of the donors excluded any sequence lacking an unambiguous match to a single V gene segment. In an earlier analysis of a few hundred of the donors, V segments were called functional above 56.7% productive rearrangements and were called segregating when the between-donor standard deviation exceeded 5%. A statistical classification framework was developed to diagnose cytomegalovirus status using the catalog of TCR beta chain sequences. A later analysis assigned V and J genes by comparing TCR nucleotide sequences with IMGT/GENE-DB human TR gene sequences. In a later analysis, CDR3 sequences and most-parsimonious VDJ recombination scenarios were assigned using the TCRdist pipeline. In a later analysis, each TCR beta chain was defined by its CDR3 amino acid sequence together with its V-gene family, and reads without a unique V-gene family were excluded. In a later analysis, 450 to 600 highly shared, low-generation-probability nucleotide sequences were removed to address suspected cross-contamination and a sequencing artifact. A later analysis calculated a clonal expansion index for each public chain from normalized within-repertoire ranks of inferred template counts. In a later analysis, generation probabilities were computed using a VDJ recombination model fitted to out-of-frame rearrangements, and the results were checked against IGoR. In a later analysis, TCR-TCR, TCR-HLA and TCR-CMV co-occurrence was scored with hypergeometric tests, and a repertoire-size bias correction was applied to TCR pairs. To estimate false discovery rates, a later analysis permuted the HLA or CMV assignments 20 times. A later analysis grouped co-occurring TCRs with DBSCAN, adding TCRdist sequence similarity when clustering within HLA-allele-positive subsets. Repertoires with fewer than 30,000 or more than 120,000 public chains, plus five repertoires with anomalous nucleotide sharing, were excluded from co-occurrence clustering. TCRdb retrieved this table from immuneACCESS and kept in-frame rearrangements only. Not all clones are present; in checked studies, unresolved V genes account for under half, and no reason is known for the remainder. V and J calls and clone size come straight from that table; D and trimming were deduced from the DNA. Across this sample there are more than 95,000 clones, with 65% to 85% seen only once. The ten most abundant clones make up around 6% of the sample.

The receptor chain draws on TRBV7-8 and TRBJ1-1; 7 of the junction bases match TRBD1. This clonotype was obtained from a male donor in good health and CMV-seronegative. The specimen sequenced was PBMCs. CDR3 protein: CASSLAGGYTEAFF. The nucleotides are TGTGCCAGCAGCTTAGCAGGGGGCTACACTGAAGCTTTCTTT.